The 8 T cell receptor beta chains presented below share a single source sample, sequenced in a study of patients and donors after allogeneic stem cell transplantation. From the RT-PCR reads, TCRdb called clonotypes with MiXCR, one entry per CDR3 protein. Here the sample spans 150,000 to 200,000 distinct CDR3 sequences, 30% being singletons. Sequencing input: blood, either unsorted or a sorted T cell fraction (not recorded which). These receptors were obtained from a human donor who was either an allogeneic HSCT recipient or a stem cell or donor lymphocyte infusion donor (not recorded which). It is not recorded whose cells these are; they may come from a transplant donor.

V is TRBV24-1 and J is TRBJ2-1; perhaps D is TRBD1 or TRBD2 (5 bases each). CDR1 and CDR2 (germline): KGHDR, SFDVKD. This CDR3 contains 14 residues. V lost 4 bases and J lost 6, with 12 bases in between. The CDR3 loop reads CATSDGDVGNEQFF. CDR3 sequence (DNA): TGTGCCACCAGTGACGGGGACGTGGGCAATGAGCAGTTCTTC.

This clonotype was observed a few times. The chain links TRBV11-2 to TRBJ1-2; TRBD1 agrees at 8 bases. The germline V gene has CDR1 SGHAT and CDR2 FQNNGV. The J segment lost 6 bases and the V segment lost 1 base, leaving 4 bases of the junction unmatched. The CDR3 sequence is 14 residues long. CDR3 loop: CASSLGTGTDGYTF. The DNA of the CDR3 is TGTGCCAGCAGCTTAGGGACAGGGACCGATGGCTACACCTTC.

The chain has TRBV10-3 and TRBJ2-1, with D unresolved. The CDR3 covers 16 residues. With 0 bases removed from V and 5 bases from J, the gap between germline ends came to 14 bases. Looked up from germline, CDR1 is ENHRY and CDR2 is SYGVKD. The CDR3 bases are TGTGCCATCAGTGAGTCTAGTAAGGCGAAGAACAATGAGCAGTTCTTC. The encoded protein is CAISESSKAKNNEQFF.

This clonotype was seen more than once but under ten times. The chain combines TRBV4-2 with TRBJ2-3; 9 nucleotides line up with TRBD1. CDR1 is LGHNA, CDR2 YNFKEQ, per germline. The CDR3 has 15 amino acids. With 0 bases clipped from V and 7 bases from J, the junction kept 5 bases outside the gene matches. The CDR3 bases are TGTGCCAGCAGCCAAGATCGGACAGGGGAGTATACGCAGTATTTT. This encodes CASSQDRTGEYTQYF.

The chain couples TRBV2 to TRBJ1-2, with TRBD1 matching over 7 bases. The CDR3 runs to 15 residues. V was clipped by 5 bases and J by 5 bases; unmatched bases: 11. The germline gives CDR1 SNHLY, CDR2 FYNNEI. CDR3 amino acids: CASSYTGEGSYGYTF. In DNA form, the CDR3 reads TGTGCCAGCAGTTATACAGGGGAGGGAAGTTATGGCTACACCTTC.

V is TRBV5-1 and J is TRBJ2-1; TRBD2 aligns across 12 bases. The CDR3 runs to 16 residues. Germline V gives CDR1 SGHRS, CDR2 YFSETQ. The V gene end was trimmed by 4 bases and the J gene end by 7 bases; junction bases not matched to a gene: 9. The CDR3 loop is CASSVLAGGLGNEQFF. CDR3 nucleotides: TGCGCCAGCAGCGTCCTAGCGGGAGGGCTGGGGAATGAGCAGTTCTTC.

The genes are TRBV5-8 and TRBJ1-5; D gene uncertain. The V gene's germline CDR1 is SGHTS and CDR2 YDEGEE. This CDR3 spans 15 amino acids. Trimming removed 5 bases from V and 0 bases from J, with 12 bases in between. CDR3 sequence: CASSSAIYSNQPQHF. In DNA form, the CDR3 reads TGTGCCAGCAGTTCGGCTATTTATAGCAATCAGCCCCAGCATTTT. Supplemented by reference TRBV5-8 and TRBJ1-5, the full variable domain reads EAGVTQSPTHLIKTRGQQATLRCSPISGHTSVYWYQQALGLGLQFLLWYDEGEERNRGNFPPRFSGRQFPNYSSELNVNALELEDSALYLCASSSAIYSNQPQHFGDGTRLSIL.

The rearrangement joins TRBV5-1 to TRBJ2-3; D is possibly TRBD1 or TRBD2 (5 bases each). This CDR3 region has 13 residues. V lost 3 bases, J lost 5 bases, and 10 bases lay in between. The germline V gene encodes CDR1 SGHRS and CDR2 YFSETQ. CDR3 in amino acids: CASSSAGRDTQYF. The CDR3 DNA follows: TGCGCCAGCAGCTCCGCAGGGAGAGATACGCAGTATTTT.